This T cell receptor beta chain was captured by sequencing in a study of shared clonotypes between healthy human individuals. Points from the study as a whole: An effect of sequencing depth on clonotype sharing among donors was expected.

Note on this clone: Its antigen is undetermined.

Repertoires were generated with immunoSEQ multiplex PCR, while TCRdb's copy carries only in-frame clones and drops some. The table has around 550,000 clones, almost 97% seen once. CDR1 and CDR2 (germline): LNHDA, SQIVND (reference sequence). V was cut by 8 bases and J by 5 bases, with 21 bases left in between. The CDR3 has 15 residues. Material for sequencing was naive CD4+ T cells sorted from blood. Noted subset: CD45RA+ positively selected. The V and J genes are TRBV19 and TRBJ1-2; D is perhaps TRBD1 (5 bases). This clonotype was sampled from a woman under 40 in good health. As DNA, the CDR3 is TGTGCCAGTGCTCCAGATGTAGGGCAGGGTTATGGCTACACCTTC. Its translation: CASAPDVGQGYGYTF. The complete variable domain, with remaining parts taken from reference TRBV19 and TRBJ1-2, reads DGGITQSPKYLFRKEGQNVTLSCEQNLNHDAMYWYRQDPGQGLRLIYYSQIVNDFQKGDIAEGYSVSREKKESFPLTVTSAQKNPTAFYLCASAPDVGQGYGYTFGSGTRLTVV.